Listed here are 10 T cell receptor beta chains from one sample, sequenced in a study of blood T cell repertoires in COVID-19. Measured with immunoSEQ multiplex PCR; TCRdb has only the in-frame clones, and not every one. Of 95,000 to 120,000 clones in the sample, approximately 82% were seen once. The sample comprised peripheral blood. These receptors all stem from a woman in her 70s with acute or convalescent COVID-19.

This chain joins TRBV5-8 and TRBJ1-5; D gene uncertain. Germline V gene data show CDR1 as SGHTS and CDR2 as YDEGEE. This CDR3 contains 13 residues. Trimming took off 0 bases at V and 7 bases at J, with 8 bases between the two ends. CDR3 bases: TGTGCCAGCAGCTTGGGGTGGAGGCAGCCCCAGCATTTT. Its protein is CASSLGWRQPQHF.

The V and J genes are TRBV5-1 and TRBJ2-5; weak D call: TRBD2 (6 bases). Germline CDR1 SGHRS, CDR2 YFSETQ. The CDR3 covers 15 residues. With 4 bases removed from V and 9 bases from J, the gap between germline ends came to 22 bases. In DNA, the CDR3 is TGCGCCAGCAGCCCACACCTAACTAGCCCCGAGGCCCAGTACTTC. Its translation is CASSPHLTSPEAQYF.

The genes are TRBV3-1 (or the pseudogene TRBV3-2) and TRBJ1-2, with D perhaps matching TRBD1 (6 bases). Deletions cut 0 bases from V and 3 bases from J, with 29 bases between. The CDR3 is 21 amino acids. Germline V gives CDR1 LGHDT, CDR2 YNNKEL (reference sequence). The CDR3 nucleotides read TGTGCCAGCAGCCAAGAAATCAAAATGGCAGGGGCCTTACCCGAATACTATGGCTACACCTTC. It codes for CASSQEIKMAGALPEYYGYTF.

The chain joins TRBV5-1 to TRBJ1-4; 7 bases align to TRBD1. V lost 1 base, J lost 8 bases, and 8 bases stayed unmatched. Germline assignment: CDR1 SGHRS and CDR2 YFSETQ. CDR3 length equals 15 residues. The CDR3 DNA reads TGCGCCAGCAGCTTGACGGGACAGCCTTCGGAAAAACTGTTTTTT. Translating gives CASSLTGQPSEKLFF.

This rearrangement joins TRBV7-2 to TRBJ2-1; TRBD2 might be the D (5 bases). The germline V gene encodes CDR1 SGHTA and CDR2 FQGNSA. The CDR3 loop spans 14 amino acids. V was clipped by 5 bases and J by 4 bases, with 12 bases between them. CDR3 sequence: CASSVSGLYNEQFF. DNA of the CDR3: TGTGCCAGCAGCGTTTCCGGACTTTACAATGAGCAGTTCTTC.

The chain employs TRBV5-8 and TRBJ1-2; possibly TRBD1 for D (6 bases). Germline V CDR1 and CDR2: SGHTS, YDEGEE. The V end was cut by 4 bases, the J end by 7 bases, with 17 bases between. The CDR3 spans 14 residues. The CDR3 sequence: CASSLPGVASGYTF. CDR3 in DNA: TGTGCCAGCAGCCTACCAGGGGTCGCGAGTGGCTACACCTTC.

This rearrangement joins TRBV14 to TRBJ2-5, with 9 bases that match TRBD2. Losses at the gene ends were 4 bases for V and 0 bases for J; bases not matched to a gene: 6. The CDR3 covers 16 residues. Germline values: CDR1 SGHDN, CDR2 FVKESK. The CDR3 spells CASSRLAGDDQETQYF. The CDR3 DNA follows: TGTGCCAGCAGCCGTTTAGCGGGGGATGACCAAGAGACCCAGTACTTC.

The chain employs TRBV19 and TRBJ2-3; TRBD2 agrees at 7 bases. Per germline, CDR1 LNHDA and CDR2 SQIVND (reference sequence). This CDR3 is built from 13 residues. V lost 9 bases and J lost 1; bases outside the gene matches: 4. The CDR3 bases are TGTGCCAGCGGGAGCGGGGGCACAGATACGCAGTATTTT. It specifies CASGSGGTDTQYF.

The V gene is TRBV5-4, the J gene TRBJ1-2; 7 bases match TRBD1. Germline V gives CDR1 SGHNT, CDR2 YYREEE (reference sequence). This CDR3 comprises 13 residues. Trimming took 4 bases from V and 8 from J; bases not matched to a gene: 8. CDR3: CASSGRTGMGYTF. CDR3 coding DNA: TGTGCCAGCAGCGGACGGACAGGCATGGGCTACACCTTC.

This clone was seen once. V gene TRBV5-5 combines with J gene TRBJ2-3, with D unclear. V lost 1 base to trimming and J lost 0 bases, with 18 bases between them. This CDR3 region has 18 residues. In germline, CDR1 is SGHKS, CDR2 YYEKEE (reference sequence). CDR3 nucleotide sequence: TGTGCCAGCAGCTTGAGTCCTGAGGTCGGGTCTAGCACAGATACGCAGTATTTT. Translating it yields CASSLSPEVGSSTDTQYF.